The TCR beta chain under discussion was sequenced for a study of cytomegalovirus exposure and HLA in healthy donors. Broader study findings: Most of the TCR beta V segments (in an earlier analysis) were productive either about 90% or about 30% of the time.

On this clone itself: Its matching antigen is unknown.

Donors were nominally healthy when sampled, though unrecorded immune exposures were likely. 60 Vbeta and 13 Jbeta primers were used in PCR. Using immunoSEQ multiplex PCR, the repertoire was profiled, and TCRdb retains in-frame clones only, with some absent. The table has about 100,000 clones, about 77% seen once. Trimming left V 6 bases short and J 7 bases short, with 10 bases between. The CDR3 extends over 10 amino acids. Germline assignment: CDR1 DFQATT and CDR2 SNEGSKA (reference sequence). Sequencing used PBMCs. The chain is built from TRBV20-1 and TRBJ2-7; D might be TRBD2 (6 bases). The receptor was derived from a young woman in good health and CMV-seropositive. CDR3 loop: CSAPGLEQYF. The CDR3 bases are TGCAGTGCCCCGGGACTTGAGCAGTACTTC.